A single sample is the source of the 9 T cell receptor beta chains below, sequenced in a study of technical replicates of blood from a handful of donors. This table comes from immunoSEQ multiplex PCR, and its TCRdb copy is limited to in-frame clones, with some not included. The data contain tens of thousands of clones, over 85% of them singletons. Sequences were obtained from T cells isolated from PBMCs. The source of these receptors is a human donor in good health.

This chain joins TRBV2 and TRBJ2-1; 7 bases line up with TRBD1. Germline trimming cut 6 bases from V and 8 bases from J; bases unmatched to any gene: 10. The CDR3 length is 14 residues. CDR1 and CDR2 from the germline V gene are SNHLY and FYNNEI. The CDR3 coding sequence is TGTGCCAGCAGGGAATATACAGGGGAAGATGAGCAGTTCTTC. It is translated as CASREYTGEDEQFF.

The V and J genes are TRBV5-4 and TRBJ2-7; D unresolved. V lost 4 bases to trimming and J lost 1 base, with 12 bases between them. The CDR3 is 14 residues long. The germline gives CDR1 SGHNT, CDR2 YYREEE (reference sequence). The DNA for the CDR3 is TGTGCCAGCAGCCTCTCCCCTGTTTCCTACGAGCAGTACTTC. The encoded protein is CASSLSPVSYEQYF.

This chain connects TRBV19 to TRBJ2-7; unclear D gene. Germline assignment: CDR1 LNHDA and CDR2 SQIVND (reference sequence). V was clipped by 3 bases and J by 3 bases, with 15 bases between them. The CDR3 has 15 residues. The CDR3 coding sequence is TGTGCCAGTAGTATCTCTGGTCATCCTATCTACGAGCAGTACTTC. Protein product: CASSISGHPIYEQYF.

This chain uses TRBV13 with TRBJ2-2; D is uncertain. V lost 4 bases and J 6 bases, leaving 6 bases between the germline ends. The CDR3 contains 12 residues. Germline values: CDR1 PRHDT, CDR2 FYEKMQ (reference sequence). The CDR3 bases are TGTGCCAGCAGCTCTTTCCCCGGGGAGCTGTTTTTT. It yields the protein CASSSFPGELFF.

The chain couples TRBV9 to TRBJ1-1; the match to TRBD1 covers 10 bases. Germline-derived CDR1 and CDR2 are SGDLS and YYNGEE. This CDR3 contains 13 residues. V shed 7 bases and J 3 bases; nucleotides not matched to a gene: 3. The CDR3 DNA sequence: TGTGCCAGCGGACAGGGGGGTGACACTGAAGCTTTCTTT. Translated, it gives CASGQGGDTEAFF.

J is TRBJ2-1 and V is TRBV9; 8 bases match TRBD2. V shed 3 bases and J 4 bases; nucleotides not matched to a gene: 15. This CDR3 has 18 residues. Germline assignment: CDR1 SGDLS and CDR2 YYNGEE. The CDR3 loop reads CASSASREGKRNYNEQFF. CDR3 in DNA: TGTGCCAGCAGCGCATCCCGGGAGGGAAAGCGAAATTACAATGAGCAGTTCTTC.

The chain couples TRBV4-3 to TRBJ2-1; 7 bases align to TRBD1. Germline assignment: CDR1 LGHNA and CDR2 YSLEER. This CDR3 has 16 amino acids. Trimming at V came to 5 bases and at J to 5 bases, leaving 12 bases not matched to a gene. CDR3 sequence (DNA): TGCGCCAGCAGCAGACCGGGACAGCGACTCGACAATGAGCAGTTCTTC. Translated: CASSRPGQRLDNEQFF.

The chain carries TRBV7-9 and TRBJ2-2; TRBD2 agrees at 9 bases. Trimming took 4 bases from V and 1 from J; bases not matched to a gene: 7. The CDR3 extends over 17 amino acids. The germline V gene encodes CDR1 SEHNR and CDR2 FQNEAQ (reference sequence). The CDR3 is CASSSLSGRQNTGELFF. Written as DNA, the CDR3 is TGTGCCAGCAGCTCTCTTAGCGGGAGACAGAACACCGGGGAGCTGTTTTTT.

This sequence joins TRBV29-1 and TRBJ2-7, with a tentative D call TRBD1 (6 bases). This CDR3 is built from 8 residues. Germline CDR1 is SQVTM and CDR2 is ANQGSEA. CDR3 residues: CPRGEQYF. The CDR3 nucleotides read TGCCCCAGGGGCGAGCAGTACTTC.